What follows are 17 T cell receptor beta chains derived from one specimen sequenced in a study of T cells in localized non-small cell lung cancer. Repertoires were generated with immunoSEQ multiplex PCR, while TCRdb's copy carries only in-frame clones and drops some. The sample lists 45,000 to 55,000 clones; about 80% were seen once. Sequencing was performed on peripheral blood, taken before any cancer treatment. These receptors were obtained from a man between 40 and 69 years old with stage I squamous cell lung carcinoma.

V gene TRBV2 combines with J gene TRBJ2-7; 7 nucleotides agree with TRBD2. The CDR3 loop spans 14 amino acids. The ends lost 3 bases at V and 3 bases at J; junction bases unmatched: 5. The germline gives CDR1 SNHLY, CDR2 FYNNEI. CDR3 coding DNA: TGTGCCAGCAGTGAGGGACTATTACTCTACGAGCAGTACTTC. It is translated as CASSEGLLLYEQYF. The entire variable domain, with the rest obtained from reference TRBV2 and TRBJ2-7, is as follows: EPEVTQTPSHQVTQMGQEVILRCVPISNHLYFYWYRQILGQKVEFLVSFYNNEISEKSEIFDDQFSVERPDGSNFTLKIRSTKLEDSAMYFCASSEGLLLYEQYFGPGTRLTVT.

The rearrangement links TRBV7-8 to TRBJ1-1, with D unresolved. CDR3 size: 13 residues. The V end was cut by 1 base, the J end by 7 bases, with 10 bases between. Germline-derived CDR1 and CDR2 are SGHVS and FQNEAQ. CDR3 loop: CASSLVYGSEAFF. CDR3 nucleotides: TGTGCCAGCAGCTTAGTATATGGCAGTGAAGCTTTCTTT.

The chain combines TRBV7-3 with TRBJ2-1, with D perhaps assigned TRBD1 or TRBD2 (5 bases each). V dropped 3 bases and J dropped 6 bases, with 18 bases sitting between them. The CDR3 is 16 residues long. In germline, CDR1 is SGHTA, CDR2 FQGTGA. CDR3 protein: CASSLVGGSLVNEQFF. CDR3 nucleotide sequence: TGTGCCAGCAGCTTGGTTGGGGGATCGTTAGTCAATGAGCAGTTCTTC.

The gene calls are TRBV28 and TRBJ2-7, with D unclear. V lost 3 bases and J 3 bases, leaving 9 bases between the germline ends. The CDR3 extends over 13 amino acids. Germline assignment: CDR1 MDHEN and CDR2 SYDVKM. This CDR3 reads CASSLQDHYEQYF. The CDR3 DNA follows: TGTGCCAGCAGTTTGCAGGACCACTACGAGCAGTACTTC.

The rearrangement links TRBV28 to TRBJ1-2, with 10 bases that match TRBD1. The V gene end was trimmed by 6 bases and the J gene end by 0 bases; junction bases not matched to a gene: 7. CDR3 length: 16 residues. Per the germline V gene, CDR1 is MDHEN and CDR2 is SYDVKM. CDR3: CASRGGQGSANYGYTF. As DNA, the CDR3 is TGTGCCAGCAGGGGGGGACAGGGGTCGGCTAACTATGGCTACACCTTC.

This clone was detected once. The chain joins TRBV19 to TRBJ2-1; TRBD2 agrees at 8 bases. The length of the CDR3 is 12 residues. J lost 7 bases, V lost 8 bases, and 4 bases had no gene match. Germline-derived CDR1 and CDR2 are LNHDA and SQIVND (reference sequence). This CDR3 is CASWTSRNEQFF. CDR3 nucleotide sequence: TGTGCCAGTTGGACTAGCAGAAATGAGCAGTTCTTC.

The gene calls are TRBV5-1 and TRBJ1-1, with D possibly TRBD1 on 6 matching bases. Per germline, CDR1 SGHRS and CDR2 YFSETQ. With 4 bases removed from V and 0 bases from J, the gap between germline ends came to 13 bases. This CDR3 is built from 15 residues. Here the CDR3 reads CASSHEGGMNTEAFF. The DNA of the CDR3 is TGCGCCAGCAGCCATGAGGGGGGGATGAACACTGAAGCTTTCTTT.

The V and J genes are TRBV19 and TRBJ2-7; 8 bases are shared with TRBD1. This CDR3 contains 14 residues. Losses at the gene ends were 6 bases for V and 4 bases for J; bases not matched to a gene: 8. Per the germline V gene, CDR1 is LNHDA and CDR2 is SQIVND (reference sequence). Here the CDR3 reads CASSGQGYSYEQYF. The CDR3 coding sequence is TGTGCCAGTAGCGGACAGGGTTATTCTTACGAGCAGTACTTC.

V usage is TRBV4-2 and J usage is TRBJ1-2; 8 bases match TRBD1. CDR3 length: 15 amino acids. V lost 3 bases, J lost 5 bases, and 8 bases stayed unmatched. CDR1 and CDR2 (germline): LGHNA, YNFKEQ. This chain's CDR3 is CASSHSTGAPYGYTF. CDR3 in DNA: TGTGCCAGCAGCCATTCGACAGGGGCCCCTTATGGCTACACCTTC.

This clone was detected only a few times. The gene calls are TRBV7-9 and TRBJ2-6, with TRBD1 as a possible D gene (6 bases). The CDR3 is made up of 17 amino acids. The germline CDR1 and CDR2 sequences are SEHNR and FQNEAQ (reference sequence). The V gene lost 5 bases and the J gene lost 4 bases, with 18 bases spanning the gap. CDR3 sequence: CASSPPYRETGANVLTF. Here the CDR3 DNA reads TGTGCCAGCAGCCCGCCGTACAGGGAAACCGGGGCCAACGTCCTGACTTTC.

The chain recombines TRBV7-3 with TRBJ2-7; 7 nucleotides agree with TRBD2. The CDR3 has 12 residues. Germline V gene data show CDR1 as SGHTA and CDR2 as FQGTGA. The ends lost 5 bases at V and 6 bases at J; junction bases unmatched: 4. The CDR3 is CASSQPGGEQYF. The CDR3 nucleotides are TGTGCCAGCAGCCAGCCGGGGGGCGAGCAGTACTTC. Full variable domain (outside the CDR3, taken from reference TRBV7-3 and TRBJ2-7): GAGVSQTPSNKVTEKGKYVELRCDPISGHTALYWYRQSLGQGPEFLIYFQGTGAADDSGLPNDRFFAVRPEGSVSTLKIQRTERGDSAVYLCASSQPGGEQYFGPGTRLTVT.

The chain couples TRBV18 to TRBJ2-5; 11 nucleotides line up with TRBD2. Germline-derived CDR1 and CDR2 are KGHSH and LQKENI. J gave up 2 bases and V 3 bases, and 2 bases lay outside the gene matches. This CDR3 has 15 residues. This chain's CDR3 is CASSPGLAVQETQYF. CDR3 nucleotide sequence: TGTGCCAGCTCACCGGGACTAGCGGTGCAAGAGACCCAGTACTTC.

The CDR3 nucleotides are TGTGCCAGCAGTCCCGCCGGAGGGACCCAGCATTTT. Amino acids: CASSPAGGTQHF. The J gene is TRBJ1-5, the V gene TRBV6-5; D ambiguous. The CDR3 totals 12 residues. The V end lost 5 bases, the J end lost 11 bases, and 13 bases lay between the germline ends. The V gene's germline CDR1 is MNHEY and CDR2 SVGAGI.

The chain uses TRBV6-1 and TRBJ1-4; 10 nucleotides align to TRBD1. The germline V gene has CDR1 MNHNS and CDR2 SASEGT. CDR3 length: 14 amino acids. The V segment lost 8 bases and the J segment 8 bases; nucleotides outside the gene matches: 8. The CDR3 nucleotides read TGTGCCAGCCAAAGACAGGGGGCGAGAGAAAAACTGTTTTTT. Protein sequence: CASQRQGAREKLFF.

The rearrangement uses TRBV10-3 and TRBJ2-1; 13 bases map to TRBD2. Germline V gene lookup returns CDR1 ENHRY and CDR2 SYGVKD. The CDR3 has 16 residues. V trimming: 6 bases; J trimming: 4 bases; junction bases outside the gene matches: 6. The CDR3 loop reads CAISPGTSGVYNEQFF. CDR3 bases: TGTGCCATCAGCCCCGGGACTAGCGGGGTTTACAATGAGCAGTTCTTC.

The J gene is TRBJ2-7, the V gene TRBV19, with D possibly TRBD1 on 7 matching bases. The germline V gene encodes CDR1 LNHDA and CDR2 SQIVND (reference sequence). The CDR3 totals 14 residues. Trimming took off 3 bases at V and 0 bases at J, with 9 bases between the two ends. This chain's CDR3 is CASSMQGGSYEQYF. DNA for the CDR3: TGTGCCAGTAGTATGCAGGGGGGCTCCTACGAGCAGTACTTC.

The chain combines TRBV13 with TRBJ2-1, with 7 bases that match TRBD1. Trimming at V came to 5 bases and at J to 6 bases, leaving 10 bases not matched to a gene. From germline, CDR1 is PRHDT and CDR2 FYEKMQ (reference sequence). The CDR3 has 15 residues. CDR3: CASSPRQGGVNEQFF. The CDR3 DNA reads TGTGCCAGCAGCCCTCGACAGGGTGGGGTCAATGAGCAGTTCTTC.